These 22 T cell receptor beta chains share one sample of origin, sequenced in a study of cytomegalovirus exposure and HLA in healthy donors. In the PCR, 60 Vbeta and 13 Jbeta primers were used. Sequencing used immunoSEQ multiplex PCR; TCRdb keeps in-frame clones, though not all of them. The table lists about 150,000 clones. Input material: PBMCs. The receptors derive from a woman aged 45-65 years in good health and CMV-seronegative.

This chain connects TRBV2 to TRBJ2-3; 7 bases are shared with TRBD1. V was clipped by 5 bases and J by 4 bases; unmatched bases: 9. CDR1 SNHLY and CDR2 FYNNEI come from the germline V gene. The CDR3 is 15 amino acids. CDR3 sequence: CASSTDRAGADTQYF. The CDR3 coding sequence is TGTGCCAGCAGTACCGACAGGGCAGGAGCAGATACGCAGTATTTT. The full variable domain, in which reference TRBV2 and TRBJ2-3 provide the parts outside the CDR3, is EPEVTQTPSHQVTQMGQEVILRCVPISNHLYFYWYRQILGQKVEFLVSFYNNEISEKSEIFDDQFSVERPDGSNFTLKIRSTKLEDSAMYFCASSTDRAGADTQYFGPGTRLTVL.

Concerning this clone: In the same sample, other DNA sequences code for this CDR3. The chain couples TRBV6-1 to TRBJ1-2; D is unclear. The CDR3 sequence is 12 residues long. Trimming took 3 bases from V and 4 from J, leaving 6 bases between them. Germline CDR1 is MNHNS and CDR2 is SASEGT. The CDR3: CASSDRGYGYTF. CDR3 nucleotide sequence: TGTGCCAGCAGTGATCGGGGCTATGGCTACACCTTC.

This chain links TRBV6-1 with TRBJ1-1; D call uncertain. Trimming took 0 bases from V and 4 from J, leaving 12 bases between them. The CDR3 runs 15 residues. Germline V gene data show CDR1 as MNHNS and CDR2 as SASEGT. The CDR3 protein is CASSEALMEGTEAFF. DNA for the CDR3: TGTGCCAGCAGTGAAGCGCTTATGGAGGGCACTGAAGCTTTCTTT.

The chain links TRBV28 to TRBJ1-5, with D unclear. CDR1 is MDHEN, CDR2 SYDVKM, per germline. Trimming left V 7 bases short and J 1 base short, with 14 bases between. The CDR3 has 15 amino acids. The CDR3 is CASNLGVLSNQPQHF. The CDR3 DNA sequence: TGTGCCAGCAACCTGGGAGTTTTGAGCAATCAGCCCCAGCATTTT.

This sequence joins TRBV9 and TRBJ2-7, with 7 bases lining up with TRBD1. J gave up 3 bases and V 0 bases, and 9 bases lay outside the gene matches. The V gene's germline CDR1 is SGDLS and CDR2 YYNGEE. The CDR3 sequence is 16 residues long. In DNA, the CDR3 is TGTGCCAGCAGCGTAGAGGGGACAGCCACAATCTACGAGCAGTACTTC. Protein sequence: CASSVEGTATIYEQYF.

The genes are TRBV27 and TRBJ2-7; 7 nucleotides align to TRBD2. Germline CDR1 is MNHEY and CDR2 is SMNVEV (reference sequence). Trimming cost V 6 bases and J 0 bases; bases outside gene matches: 11. This CDR3 is 16 amino acids long. The CDR3 bases are TGTGCCAGCAGCTCAGCGGGAACAAGACCCTCCTACGAGCAGTACTTC. It encodes CASSSAGTRPSYEQYF.

The V call is TRBV19, the J call TRBJ1-2; tentatively, D is TRBD1 (6 bases). This CDR3 contains 16 residues. Germline CDR1 is LNHDA and CDR2 is SQIVND (reference sequence). Trimming removed 5 bases from V and 3 bases from J, with 19 bases in between. The CDR3 loop is CASSPHSPGTHYGYTF. The DNA for the CDR3 is TGTGCCAGTAGTCCACATTCCCCCGGGACACACTATGGCTACACCTTC.

The J gene is TRBJ2-2, the V gene TRBV9; D call uncertain. Trimming cost V 3 bases and J 4 bases, with 4 bases left between them. The length of the CDR3 is 12 residues. CDR1 is SGDLS and CDR2 is YYNGEE in the germline V gene. The CDR3 DNA is TGTGCCAGCAGCGGTAGCACCGGGGAGCTGTTTTTT. Encoded protein: CASSGSTGELFF.

Points on this clone: Sequence at one end of the junction differs from germline and may be a read error. This chain joins TRBV28 and TRBJ1-1, with a tentative D call TRBD1 (6 bases). CDR3 length: 12 residues. Germline V gene lookup returns CDR1 MDHEN and CDR2 SYDVKM. CDR3 loop: CASTLTGLQAFF. The CDR3 nucleotides are TGTGCCAGCACTTTAACAGGGCTCCAAGCTTTCTTT.

The V call is TRBV11-3, the J call TRBJ1-1; no reliable D call. The germline CDR1 and CDR2 sequences are SGHNT and YENEEA. The CDR3 consists of 13 residues. The germline V and J ends were trimmed by 0 bases and 8 bases, with 10 bases remaining between them. In DNA form, the CDR3 reads TGTGCCAGCAGCTTAGATAGCGCCTCCGAAGCTTTCTTT. Amino acid sequence: CASSLDSASEAFF.

The J gene is TRBJ1-2, the V gene TRBV5-6, with D unresolved. CDR3 size: 13 residues. Trimming removed 4 bases from V and 4 bases from J, with 11 bases in between. Germline V gene lookup returns CDR1 SGHDT and CDR2 YYEEEE. The CDR3 DNA follows: TGTGCCAGCAGCAAGGTCGAGGCCTATGGCTACACCTTC. Protein sequence: CASSKVEAYGYTF.

On this clone: Relative to the germline gene, one junction end is altered; a read error may explain this. The chain employs TRBV7-7 and TRBJ2-5, with TRBD2 matching over 7 bases. Germline V CDR1 and CDR2: SSHAT, FNYEAQ (reference sequence). The CDR3 spans 13 residues. The CDR3 DNA sequence: TGTGCTAGCAGCTTGGGACTAAAAGAGACCCAGTACTTC. Protein: CASSLGLKETQYF.

The gene calls are TRBV4-1 and TRBJ2-7; 12 nucleotides line up with TRBD1. The CDR3 is made up of 18 amino acids. Germline CDR1 MGHRA, CDR2 YSYEKL. The junction had 13 bases not matched to a gene; V was cut back by 0 bases and J by 7 bases. This CDR3 is CASSQDERRDRGLREQYF. The CDR3 nucleotides are TGCGCCAGCAGCCAAGATGAGCGACGGGACAGGGGGCTTCGTGAGCAGTACTTC.

The chain links TRBV27 to TRBJ2-7, with 8 bases identical to TRBD1. Losses at the gene ends were 2 bases for V and 3 bases for J; bases not matched to a gene: 3. CDR1 MNHEY and CDR2 SMNVEV come from the germline V gene (reference sequence). This CDR3 spans 14 amino acids. The CDR3 region is CASSLKGQDYEQYF. DNA of the CDR3: TGTGCCAGCAGTTTAAAGGGACAGGACTACGAGCAGTACTTC.

V usage is TRBV28 and J usage is TRBJ2-5, with D perhaps TRBD2 (6 bases). V lost 7 bases, J lost 4 bases, and 16 bases lay in between. Germline V gene lookup returns CDR1 MDHEN and CDR2 SYDVKM. This CDR3 has 14 residues. CDR3: CASNLGGERETQYF. DNA for the CDR3: TGTGCCAGCAACCTAGGAGGGGAACGAGAGACCCAGTACTTC. The variable domain in full, with the rest retrieved from reference TRBV28 and TRBJ2-5, is DVKVTQSSRYLVKRTGEKVFLECVQDMDHENMFWYRQDPGLGLRLIYFSYDVKMKEKGDIPEGYSVSREKKERFSLILESASTNQTSMYLCASNLGGERETQYFGPGTRLLVL.

The chain joins TRBV4-2 to TRBJ2-7, with D uncertain. V lost 4 bases to trimming and J lost 2 bases, with 12 bases between them. Looked up from germline, CDR1 is LGHNA and CDR2 is YNFKEQ. The CDR3 is made up of 14 amino acids. The CDR3 DNA reads TGTGCCAGCAGCCCTCTTCACGGAGCCTACGAGCAGTACTTC. Its translation: CASSPLHGAYEQYF.

The genes are TRBV20-1 and TRBJ2-5, with D possibly being TRBD2 (5 bases). This CDR3 contains 11 residues. The germline V gene encodes CDR1 DFQATT and CDR2 SNEGSKA (reference sequence). V dropped 3 bases and J dropped 5 bases, with 7 bases sitting between them. The CDR3: CSASWEETQYF. CDR3 DNA sequence: TGCAGTGCTAGTTGGGAGGAGACCCAGTACTTC.

V usage is TRBV13 and J usage is TRBJ2-7; 11 bases line up with TRBD2. The germline CDR1 and CDR2 sequences are PRHDT and FYEKMQ (reference sequence). With V trimmed by 0 bases and J by 1 base, 5 bases remained unmatched. This CDR3 has 17 amino acids. CDR3 DNA: TGTGCCAGCAGCTTAGGCTGGGGGACTAGCGGATCCTACGAGCAGTACTTC. Amino acid sequence: CASSLGWGTSGSYEQYF. The variable domain in full, completed from reference TRBV13 and TRBJ2-7, reads AAGVIQSPRHLIKEKRETATLKCYPIPRHDTVYWYQQGPGQDPQFLISFYEKMQSDKGSIPDRFSAQQFSDYHSELNMSSLELGDSALYFCASSLGWGTSGSYEQYFGPGTRLTVT.

This sequence joins TRBV12-5 and TRBJ2-5, with 8 bases that match TRBD1. Germline V gene lookup returns CDR1 LGHNT and CDR2 FRNRAP. There are 14 residues in the CDR3. The junction had 6 bases not matched to a gene; V was cut back by 4 bases and J by 5 bases. The CDR3 bases are TGTGCTAGTGGTTCCGGGACAGGCCGGGAGACCCAGTACTTC. This encodes CASGSGTGRETQYF.

The chain uses TRBV7-9 and TRBJ2-7; D is possibly TRBD2 (6 bases). The CDR3 runs to 12 residues. V lost 3 bases and J lost 5, with 8 bases in between. The germline CDR1 and CDR2 sequences are SEHNR and FQNEAQ (reference sequence). This CDR3 is CASSFTSHEQYF. The CDR3 DNA reads TGTGCCAGCAGCTTTACTAGCCACGAGCAGTACTTC.

The chain combines TRBV2 with TRBJ1-1, with 9 positions matching TRBD1. This CDR3 is 15 amino acids long. Germline V gene data show CDR1 as SNHLY and CDR2 as FYNNEI. The ends lost 6 bases at V and 3 bases at J; junction bases unmatched: 8. CDR3 in amino acids: CASRPPGQGHTEAFF. Here the CDR3 DNA reads TGTGCCAGCAGGCCCCCGGGACAGGGTCACACTGAAGCTTTCTTT. The entire variable domain, with the rest obtained from reference TRBV2 and TRBJ1-1, is as follows: EPEVTQTPSHQVTQMGQEVILRCVPISNHLYFYWYRQILGQKVEFLVSFYNNEISEKSEIFDDQFSVERPDGSNFTLKIRSTKLEDSAMYFCASRPPGQGHTEAFFGQGTRLTVV.

V gene TRBV9 combines with J gene TRBJ2-1, with 7 bases lining up with TRBD1. There are 16 residues in the CDR3. Germline assignment: CDR1 SGDLS and CDR2 YYNGEE. The V and J ends lost 0 bases and 5 bases, in that order; junction bases with no gene match: 8. The CDR3 region has the DNA TGTGCCAGCAGCGTAGAATCGGGACAGATTAACAATGAGCAGTTCTTC. This codes for CASSVESGQINNEQFF.